The next 20 T cell receptor beta chains were all read from a single sample in a study of shared clonotypes between healthy human individuals. Profiled with immunoSEQ multiplex PCR; TCRdb holds only in-frame clones, not every one. The table records hundreds of thousands of clones, around 73% of them present only once. Sequenced material: memory CD4+ T cells sorted from blood. Subset denoted: CD45RA-negative fraction. Every receptor here comes from a woman in her twenties or thirties in good health.

This clone was counted at least ten times. The rearrangement links TRBV5-4 to TRBJ2-7; perhaps TRBD1 as D (6 bases). The CDR3 covers 14 residues. The V gene's germline CDR1 is SGHNT and CDR2 YYREEE (reference sequence). V was pared by 5 bases and J by 0 bases, with 12 bases between. CDR3: CASSYGQSSYEQYF. The CDR3 DNA reads TGTGCCAGCAGTTACGGACAGAGCTCCTACGAGCAGTACTTC.

CDR3 residues: CASSLSLTTYGYTF. The CDR3 DNA reads as TGCGCCAGCAGCTTATCCCTGACAACGTATGGCTACACCTTC. V is TRBV5-1 and J is TRBJ1-2; the D is unclear. V gave up 2 bases and J gave up 5 bases, with 13 bases separating them. The germline V gene encodes CDR1 SGHRS and CDR2 YFSETQ. CDR3 length: 14 residues.

The chain couples TRBV5-1 to TRBJ1-2, with 7 bases aligning to TRBD1. V lost 4 bases and J lost 4; bases outside the gene matches: 16. CDR1 and CDR2 from the germline V gene are SGHRS and YFSETQ. The CDR3 consists of 17 residues. As DNA, the CDR3 is TGCGCCAGCAGCCCCCGAGAGGGGGCCCTCGGCGGCTATGGCTACACCTTC. Translation gives CASSPREGALGGYGYTF. Based on the CDR3 plus reference TRBV5-1 and TRBJ1-2, the full variable domain is KAGVTQTPRYLIKTRGQQVTLSCSPISGHRSVSWYQQTPGQGLQFLFEYFSETQRNKGNFPGRFSGRQFSNSRSEMNVSTLELGDSALYLCASSPREGALGGYGYTFGSGTRLTVV.

V gene TRBV6-5 combines with J gene TRBJ2-2; 9 positions agree with TRBD1. The V segment lost 4 bases and the J segment 4 bases; nucleotides outside the gene matches: 4. This CDR3 spans 15 amino acids. The germline CDR1 and CDR2 sequences are MNHEY and SVGAGI. CDR3 nucleotides: TGTGCCAGCAGTTTACAGGGGGCGGGCACCGGGGAGCTGTTTTTT. Translation: CASSLQGAGTGELFF.

V gene TRBV19 combines with J gene TRBJ2-2; D gene ambiguous. Trimming took off 1 base at V and 6 bases at J, with 9 bases between the two ends. The CDR3 runs to 14 residues. CDR1 is LNHDA, CDR2 SQIVND, per germline (reference sequence). CDR3 in amino acids: CASSIAPSPGELFF. CDR3 sequence (DNA): TGTGCCAGTAGTATAGCCCCATCGCCCGGGGAGCTGTTTTTT. The whole variable domain, remainder taken from reference TRBV19 and TRBJ2-2, is DGGITQSPKYLFRKEGQNVTLSCEQNLNHDAMYWYRQDPGQGLRLIYYSQIVNDFQKGDIAEGYSVSREKKESFPLTVTSAQKNPTAFYLCASSIAPSPGELFFGEGSRLTVL.

The genes are TRBV4-1 and TRBJ1-4; no clear D gene. Per the germline V gene, CDR1 is MGHRA and CDR2 is YSYEKL. The V end lost 1 base, the J end lost 4 bases, and 10 bases lay between the germline ends. The CDR3 consists of 15 residues. In nucleotides, the CDR3 is TGCGCCAGCAGCCAAGTGGCAGGAGGTAATGAAAAACTGTTTTTT. It translates to CASSQVAGGNEKLFF.

The chain employs TRBV29-1 and TRBJ2-7; unclear D gene. The germline V gene encodes CDR1 SQVTM and CDR2 ANQGSEA. This CDR3 is 12 amino acids long. V lost 3 bases and J 2 bases, leaving 8 bases between the germline ends. This CDR3 is CSVDHGAYEQYF. DNA of the CDR3: TGCAGCGTTGATCACGGAGCCTACGAGCAGTACTTC.

The chain couples TRBV5-8 to TRBJ2-7; D is perhaps TRBD1 or TRBD2 (6 bases each). Trimming shortened V by 1 base and J by 2 bases, and 13 bases separated the two germline ends. The CDR3 spans 15 residues. The germline CDR1 and CDR2 sequences are SGHTS and YDEGEE. The CDR3 sequence is CASSLPGARTYEQYF. The CDR3 DNA reads TGTGCCAGCAGCTTGCCGGGGGCCCGAACCTACGAGCAGTACTTC.

The chain employs TRBV4-1 and TRBJ2-7, with a tentative D call TRBD1 (5 bases). CDR3 length: 14 amino acids. Trimming removed 4 bases at V and 4 bases at J, with 14 bases between. In germline, CDR1 is MGHRA, CDR2 YSYEKL. In DNA, the CDR3 is TGCGCCAGCAGCCCCGTGGCAGGGCCTTACGAGCAGTACTTC. It encodes CASSPVAGPYEQYF.

The rearrangement uses TRBV5-1 and TRBJ2-5; TRBD1 aligns across 8 bases. Trimming took 5 bases from V and 3 from J; bases not matched to a gene: 9. The germline V gene encodes CDR1 SGHRS and CDR2 YFSETQ. The CDR3 totals 15 residues. This CDR3 is CASRGQGGSEETQYF. The CDR3 nucleotides read TGCGCCAGCAGAGGACAGGGCGGTAGCGAAGAGACCCAGTACTTC.

The CDR3 spells CASSSRTWEGNTEAFF. For the CDR3, the DNA is TGCGCCAGCAGCTCCCGGACATGGGAGGGGAACACTGAAGCTTTCTTT. This rearrangement joins TRBV5-1 to TRBJ1-1; D is perhaps TRBD1 (5 bases). Germline CDR1 reads SGHRS; CDR2 reads YFSETQ. Trimming shortened V by 3 bases and J by 1 base, and 16 bases separated the two germline ends. The CDR3 length is 16 residues.

V and J are TRBV29-1 and TRBJ1-1, with D tentatively TRBD1 (5 bases). CDR1 SQVTM and CDR2 ANQGSEA come from the germline V gene. Trimming took 8 bases from V and 4 from J, leaving 17 bases between them. The length of the CDR3 is 13 residues. The CDR3 DNA follows: TGCAGCCCACTTGGAGGGGCTATCACTGAAGCTTTCTTT. Translation gives CSPLGGAITEAFF.

The rearrangement links TRBV5-6 to TRBJ2-7; 9 bases agree with TRBD2. V shed 3 bases, J shed 0 bases, and the junction held 10 bases outside the gene matches. This CDR3 has 17 residues. Germline values: CDR1 SGHDT, CDR2 YYEEEE. The chain's CDR3 is CASSSLFSGRNSYEQYF. CDR3 nucleotide sequence: TGTGCCAGCAGCTCTCTTTTCAGCGGGAGGAACTCCTACGAGCAGTACTTC.

V usage is TRBV28 and J usage is TRBJ1-5, with no clear D. Germline V gene lookup returns CDR1 MDHEN and CDR2 SYDVKM. Trimming shortened V by 3 bases and J by 1 base, and 7 bases separated the two germline ends. This CDR3 comprises 14 residues. CDR3 amino acids: CASSFHRSNQPQHF. CDR3 in DNA: TGTGCCAGCAGTTTCCACCGCAGCAATCAGCCCCAGCATTTT.

The chain is built from TRBV18 and TRBJ2-7, with 10 nucleotides matching TRBD1. The ends lost 3 bases at V and 12 bases at J; junction bases unmatched: 11. The germline V gene has CDR1 KGHSH and CDR2 LQKENI. This CDR3 is built from 14 residues. CDR3 DNA sequence: TGTGCCAGCTCACCCGGGACAGGGGCCGCTGGTTTGTACTTC. Translating gives CASSPGTGAAGLYF.

The chain combines TRBV7-3 with TRBJ2-1; tentative D call: TRBD2 (5 bases). V gave up 5 bases and J gave up 2 bases, with 13 bases separating them. This CDR3 spans 15 amino acids. In germline, CDR1 is SGHTA, CDR2 FQGTGA. CDR3 coding DNA: TGTGCCAGCAGCCCCGCAACTAGTGCCTACAATGAGCAGTTCTTC. Translation: CASSPATSAYNEQFF.

V usage is TRBV19 and J usage is TRBJ1-5; 11 bases match TRBD1. Germline V gene data show CDR1 as LNHDA and CDR2 as SQIVND (reference sequence). The junction had 7 bases not matched to a gene; V was cut back by 5 bases and J by 7 bases. The CDR3 totals 15 residues. CDR3 DNA: TGTGCCAGTAGTCCGGGGACAGGGGGTAAGCAGCCCCAGCATTTT. It is translated as CASSPGTGGKQPQHF.

This chain uses TRBV5-5 with TRBJ2-6; 10 bases agree with TRBD2. Germline V gene lookup returns CDR1 SGHKS and CDR2 YYEKEE (reference sequence). The CDR3 loop spans 18 amino acids. V shed 4 bases and J 0 bases; nucleotides not matched to a gene: 7. The CDR3 region has the DNA TGTGCCAGCAGCGTCGGGACTAGCGTCCACTCTGGGGCCAACGTCCTGACTTTC. It encodes CASSVGTSVHSGANVLTF.

The chain employs TRBV9 and TRBJ2-1; D ambiguous. Trimming left V 3 bases short and J 10 bases short, with 11 bases between. Germline lookup yields CDR1 SGDLS and CDR2 YYNGEE. The CDR3 sequence is 12 residues long. The CDR3 DNA sequence: TGTGCCAGCAGCGCCTATGGGGTCGAGCAGTTCTTC. Translation gives CASSAYGVEQFF. The full variable domain, in which reference TRBV9 and TRBJ2-1 provide the parts outside the CDR3, is DSGVTQTPKHLITATGQRVTLRCSPRSGDLSVYWYQQSLDQGLQFLIQYYNGEERAKGNILERFSAQQFPDLHSELNLSSLELGDSALYFCASSAYGVEQFFGPGTRLTVL.

J is TRBJ2-5 and V is TRBV5-1; the D is unclear. V was pared by 0 bases and J by 1 base, with 13 bases between. This CDR3 contains 16 residues. The germline CDR1 and CDR2 sequences are SGHRS and YFSETQ. In DNA form, the CDR3 reads TGCGCCAGCAGCTTGGGGCTAGGCAGGTTCCAAGAGACCCAGTACTTC. Encoded protein: CASSLGLGRFQETQYF.